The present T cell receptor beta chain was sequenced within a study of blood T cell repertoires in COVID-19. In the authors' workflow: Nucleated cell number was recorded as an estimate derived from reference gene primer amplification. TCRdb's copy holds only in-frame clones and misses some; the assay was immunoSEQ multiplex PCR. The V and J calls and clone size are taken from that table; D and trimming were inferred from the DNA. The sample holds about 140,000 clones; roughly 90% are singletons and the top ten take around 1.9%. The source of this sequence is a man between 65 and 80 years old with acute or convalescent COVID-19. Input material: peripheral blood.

CDR3: CASSPRLAENTGELFF. For the CDR3, the DNA is TGTGCCAGCTCACCCAGACTAGCGGAGAACACCGGGGAGCTGTTTTTT. This chain uses TRBV18 with TRBJ2-2; 9 bases map to TRBD2. The CDR3 totals 16 residues. Germline V CDR1 and CDR2: KGHSH, LQKENI. The J segment lost 1 base and the V segment lost 3 bases, leaving 3 bases of the junction unmatched. The whole variable domain, remainder taken from reference TRBV18 and TRBJ2-2, is NAGVMQNPRHLVRRRGQEARLRCSPMKGHSHVYWYRQLPEEGLKFMVYLQKENIIDESGMPKERFSAEFPKEGPSILRIQQVVRGDSAAYFCASSPRLAENTGELFFGEGSRLTVL.